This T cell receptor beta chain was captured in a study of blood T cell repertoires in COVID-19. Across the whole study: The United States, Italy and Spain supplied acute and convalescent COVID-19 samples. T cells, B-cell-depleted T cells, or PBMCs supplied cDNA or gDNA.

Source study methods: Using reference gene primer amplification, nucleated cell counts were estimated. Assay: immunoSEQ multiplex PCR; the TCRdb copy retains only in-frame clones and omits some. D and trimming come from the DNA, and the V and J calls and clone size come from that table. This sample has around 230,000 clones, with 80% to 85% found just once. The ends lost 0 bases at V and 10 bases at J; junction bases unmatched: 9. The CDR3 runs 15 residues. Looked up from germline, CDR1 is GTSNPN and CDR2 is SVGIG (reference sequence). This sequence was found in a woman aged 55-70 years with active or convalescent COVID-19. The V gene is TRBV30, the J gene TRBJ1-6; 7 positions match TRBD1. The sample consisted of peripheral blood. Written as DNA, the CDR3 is TGTGCCTGGAGTGTTGTTAAACAGGGGCAGTCACCCCTCCACTTT. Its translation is CAWSVVKQGQSPLHF.